One TCR beta chain is described in this entry. Its matching antigen is unknown. The sample belongs to a study of memory CD4+ T cells and cytomegalovirus serostatus. The overall study: Donors were healthy Belgian adults, about ten CMV seropositive and around 24 seronegative.

Authors' analysis steps: Out-of-frame sequences were removed, leaving a few million distinct TCRbeta sequences. Method: immunoSEQ multiplex PCR; TCRdb's copy keeps in-frame clones and lacks some. That table supplies the V and J calls and clone size; D and trimming were determined from the DNA. This sample yields fewer than 35,000 clones, of which 75% to 85% are seen a single time; around 0.66% belongs to the top ten. J lost 5 bases, V lost 8 bases, and 10 bases had no gene match. This CDR3 has 14 amino acids. From germline, CDR1 is ENHRY and CDR2 SYGVKD. Single viable CD3+CD4+CD8-CD45RO+ cells were sorted as the memory CD4+ T cells. Positive selection with CD4 microbeads enriched total CD4+ T cells. Whole-study results and caveats: About 40% of the roughly 150 known CMV-associated TCRbeta sequences appeared in CD4+ memory.

Material: memory CD4+ T cells from blood. The rearrangement uses TRBV10-3 and TRBJ1-2, with TRBD1 identical over 8 bases. The TCR sequence derives from an adult in good health and CMV-seronegative. The CDR3 nucleotides are TGTGCCATCGGAGAGAGGACAGGGCCTTATGGCTACACCTTC. It is translated as CAIGERTGPYGYTF.